The source of this T cell receptor (beta chain) is a study of siplizumab effects on memory and regulatory T cells. Study-level results: Confirmation that proliferating Tregs from siplizumab cultures had suppressive function was not obtained. Alloreactive CD4+ clones that could be mapped were on average about 69% Treg-derived with siplizumab, against about 25% in controls.

The CDR3 is made up of 13 amino acids. Germline CDR1 SNHLY, CDR2 FYNNEI. Trimming left V 3 bases short and J 3 bases short, with 9 bases between. The table lists this clone with a few counts. As yet, its antigen is unknown. Some clones are missing from TCRdb's copy, which holds only in-frame ones; the method was immunoSEQ multiplex PCR. The repertoire includes about 50,000 clones, more than 85% of them detected once, and under 0.35% sits in the top ten. The sequenced material came from naive CD8+ T cells sorted from blood. V usage is TRBV2 and J usage is TRBJ2-7; D remains unclear. The receptor was isolated from a human donor in good health. The CDR3 DNA sequence: TGTGCCAGCAGTGACCCGGAGCGCTACGAGCAGTACTTC. As protein: CASSDPERYEQYF.